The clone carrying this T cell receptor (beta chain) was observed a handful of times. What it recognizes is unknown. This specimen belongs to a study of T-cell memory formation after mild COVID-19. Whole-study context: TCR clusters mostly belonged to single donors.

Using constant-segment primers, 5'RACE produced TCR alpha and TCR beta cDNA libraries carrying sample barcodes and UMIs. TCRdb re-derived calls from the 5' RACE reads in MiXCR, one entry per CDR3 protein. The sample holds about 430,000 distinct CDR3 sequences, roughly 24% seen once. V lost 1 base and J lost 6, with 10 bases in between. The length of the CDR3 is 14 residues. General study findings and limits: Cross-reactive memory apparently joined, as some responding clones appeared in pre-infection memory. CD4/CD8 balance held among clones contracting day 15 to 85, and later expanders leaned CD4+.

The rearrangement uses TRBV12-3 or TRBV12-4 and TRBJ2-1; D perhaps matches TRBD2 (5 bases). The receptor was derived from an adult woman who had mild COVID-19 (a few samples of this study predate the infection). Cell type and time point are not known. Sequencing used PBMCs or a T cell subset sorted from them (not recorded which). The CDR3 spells CASSLGEGSNEQFF. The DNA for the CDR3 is TGTGCCAGCAGTTTAGGGGAAGGGAGCAATGAGCAGTTCTTC.